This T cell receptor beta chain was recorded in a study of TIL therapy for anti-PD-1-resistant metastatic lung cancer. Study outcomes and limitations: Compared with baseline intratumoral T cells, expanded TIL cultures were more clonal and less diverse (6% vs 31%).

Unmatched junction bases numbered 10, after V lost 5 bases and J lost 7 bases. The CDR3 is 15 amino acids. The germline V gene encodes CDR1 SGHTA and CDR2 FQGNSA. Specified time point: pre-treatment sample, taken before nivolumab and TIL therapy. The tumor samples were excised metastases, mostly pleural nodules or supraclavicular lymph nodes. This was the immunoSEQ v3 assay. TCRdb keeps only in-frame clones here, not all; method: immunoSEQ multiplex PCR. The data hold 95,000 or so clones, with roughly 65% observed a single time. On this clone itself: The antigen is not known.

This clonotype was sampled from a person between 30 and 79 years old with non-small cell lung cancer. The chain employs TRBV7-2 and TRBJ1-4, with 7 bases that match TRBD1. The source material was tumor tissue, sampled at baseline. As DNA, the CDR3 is TGTGCCAGCAGCCCACAGACAGGGACGGGTGAAAAACTGTTTTTT. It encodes CASSPQTGTGEKLFF.